These 20 T cell receptor beta chains came from one sample sequenced in a study of blood T cell repertoires in COVID-19. The repertoire was sequenced with immunoSEQ multiplex PCR; TCRdb's copy has only in-frame clones and lacks some. This table holds over 140,000 clones, about 79% found once. The sample consisted of peripheral blood. These receptors all stem from a woman of 80 years or more with active or convalescent COVID-19.

The gene calls are TRBV5-1 and TRBJ2-2; TRBD1 aligns across 9 bases. Germline-derived CDR1 and CDR2 are SGHRS and YFSETQ. The CDR3 is 16 amino acids. J lost 1 base, V lost 4 bases, and 5 bases had no gene match. DNA of the CDR3: TGCGCCAGCAGCCCTGGACAGGGGAAGAACACCGGGGAGCTGTTTTTT. Translating gives CASSPGQGKNTGELFF.

For the CDR3, the DNA is TGTGCCACCAGCAGAGATTACGCGAAAGAGACCCAGTACTTC. It encodes CATSRDYAKETQYF. The chain links TRBV15 to TRBJ2-5; D is unresolved. In germline, CDR1 is LNHNV, CDR2 YYDKDF (reference sequence). This CDR3 comprises 14 residues. With 0 bases removed from V and 3 bases from J, the gap between germline ends came to 8 bases.

The chain employs TRBV5-1 and TRBJ1-5, with D uncertain. Germline CDR1 reads SGHRS; CDR2 reads YFSETQ. The V end was cut by 0 bases, the J end by 8 bases, with 12 bases between. CDR3 length: 14 amino acids. CDR3: CASSLDGGREPQHF. CDR3 in DNA: TGCGCCAGCAGCTTGGATGGAGGACGGGAGCCCCAGCATTTT.

The chain combines TRBV19 with TRBJ2-7, with 8 bases fitting TRBD1. The germline V gene has CDR1 LNHDA and CDR2 SQIVND (reference sequence). This CDR3 has 13 amino acids. With V trimmed by 7 bases and J by 6 bases, 8 bases remained unmatched. CDR3: CASMTTGASEQYF. As DNA, the CDR3 is TGTGCCAGTATGACGACAGGGGCTTCCGAGCAGTACTTC.

The rearrangement joins TRBV7-3 to TRBJ2-1; TRBD1 matches at 8 bases. V dropped 5 bases and J dropped 1; count of bases not matched to a gene: 4. The CDR3 sequence is 15 residues long. The germline V gene has CDR1 SGHTA and CDR2 FQGTGA. CDR3 sequence reads: CASSRNRGSYNEQFF. CDR3 coding DNA: TGTGCCAGCAGCAGAAACAGGGGGTCCTACAATGAGCAGTTCTTC.

This clone was seen a single time. As DNA, the CDR3 is TGTGCCAGCAGCTTAGGGCTAGGGGCGGGGGTTCTGGAGACCCAGTACTTC. This codes for CASSLGLGAGVLETQYF. This chain links TRBV11-2 with TRBJ2-5, with 7 bases aligning to TRBD2. CDR1 and CDR2 (germline): SGHAT, FQNNGV. The CDR3 totals 17 residues. V dropped 1 base and J dropped 5; count of bases not matched to a gene: 13.

The gene calls are TRBV5-4 and TRBJ1-2; tentative D call: TRBD1 (5 bases). Trimming took off 10 bases at V and 0 bases at J, with 10 bases between the two ends. The CDR3 extends over 12 amino acids. In germline, CDR1 is SGHNT, CDR2 YYREEE (reference sequence). The CDR3 region has the DNA TGTGCCGGTGGGGGGACTAACTATGGCTACACCTTC. Translating it yields CAGGGTNYGYTF.

This chain joins TRBV14 and TRBJ1-5; D possibly corresponds to TRBD1 (5 bases). Germline CDR1 and CDR2: SGHDN and FVKESK. The V and J ends lost 3 bases and 3 bases respectively, with 12 bases between them. CDR3 length: 15 residues. This chain's CDR3 is CASSQAGGPNQPQHF. CDR3 in DNA: TGTGCCAGCAGCCAGGCCGGGGGTCCCAATCAGCCCCAGCATTTT.

This clone was detected only once. The genes are TRBV7-8 and TRBJ1-1; unclear D gene. CDR3 length: 11 amino acids. Trimming removed 0 bases from V and 7 bases from J, with 3 bases in between. In germline, CDR1 is SGHVS, CDR2 FQNEAQ. The DNA of the CDR3 is TGTGCCAGCAGCTTAGCCGTTGAAGCTTTCTTT. As protein: CASSLAVEAFF.

V is TRBV28 and J is TRBJ1-4; 7 nucleotides agree with TRBD1. V lost 6 bases to trimming and J lost 10 bases; unmatched junction nucleotides: 11. Per germline, CDR1 MDHEN and CDR2 SYDVKM. The CDR3 runs 14 residues. The DNA for the CDR3 is TGTGCCAGCAGGACAGACAGGGCAGGGGGAAAACTGTTTTTT. It specifies CASRTDRAGGKLFF.

The chain joins TRBV2 to TRBJ2-2, with a weak D call TRBD2 (6 bases). The length of the CDR3 is 14 residues. V was cut by 4 bases and J by 5 bases, with 11 bases left in between. In germline, CDR1 is SNHLY, CDR2 FYNNEI. CDR3 sequence (DNA): TGTGCCAGCAGTGGACTAGTTGGGACCGGGGAGCTGTTTTTT. Translating it yields CASSGLVGTGELFF.

This chain joins TRBV18 and TRBJ1-2; D is perhaps TRBD1 (6 bases). Trimming shortened V by 3 bases and J by 4 bases, and 15 bases separated the two germline ends. The germline V gene has CDR1 KGHSH and CDR2 LQKENI. This CDR3 has 15 amino acids. CDR3: CASSPGGGTGYGYTF. In nucleotides, the CDR3 is TGTGCCAGCTCACCCGGCGGGGGCACCGGCTATGGCTACACCTTC.

CDR3 loop: CASSERWTGNYEQYF. CDR3 DNA sequence: TGTGCCAGCAGTGAACGCTGGACAGGGAACTACGAGCAGTACTTC. The chain is built from TRBV6-1 and TRBJ2-7; 8 nucleotides align to TRBD1. V trimming: 2 bases; J trimming: 3 bases; junction bases outside the gene matches: 6. Looked up from germline, CDR1 is MNHNS and CDR2 is SASEGT. This CDR3 contains 15 residues.

This clone was detected a few times. This CDR3 reads CASSPGQGKAGELFF. The CDR3, as DNA: TGCGCCAGCAGTCCGGGACAGGGGAAAGCCGGGGAGCTGTTTTTT. The V gene is TRBV10-1, the J gene TRBJ2-2; 10 nucleotides agree with TRBD1. Germline CDR1 WNHNN, CDR2 SYGVQD (reference sequence). The CDR3 has 15 residues. The V gene end was trimmed by 5 bases and the J gene end by 6 bases; junction bases not matched to a gene: 6.

The rearrangement joins TRBV6-2 or TRBV6-3 to TRBJ2-6; no firm D call. The length of the CDR3 is 15 residues. Germline V gene data show CDR1 as MNHEY and CDR2 as SVGEGT. Trimming pared 0 bases from V and 1 base from J, leaving 4 bases between. CDR3 protein: CASSYSTSGANVLTF. The CDR3 DNA reads as TGTGCCAGCAGTTACTCGACATCTGGGGCCAACGTCCTGACTTTC.

This rearrangement joins TRBV7-3 to TRBJ2-1, with a weak D call TRBD1 (5 bases). Trimming removed 0 bases at V and 0 bases at J, with 9 bases between. The CDR3 has 16 residues. Germline loops: CDR1 SGHTA, CDR2 FQGTGA. The CDR3 region is CASSLTSGYSYNEQFF. The CDR3, as DNA: TGTGCCAGCAGCTTAACCTCAGGGTACTCCTACAATGAGCAGTTCTTC.

This clone has a handful of counts. This chain links TRBV7-6 with TRBJ2-1, with 10 bases that match TRBD1. Germline-derived CDR1 and CDR2 are SGHVS and FNYEAQ. CDR3 size: 15 residues. Trimming at V came to 3 bases and at J to 5 bases, leaving 4 bases not matched to a gene. CDR3 residues: CASSLTGGPDNEQFF. The CDR3 DNA reads as TGTGCCAGCAGCTTGACAGGGGGCCCGGACAATGAGCAGTTCTTC.

The chain recombines TRBV4-2 with TRBJ2-2; D ambiguous. The V gene lost 4 bases and the J gene lost 6 bases, with 6 bases spanning the gap. This CDR3 has 12 residues. Germline loops: CDR1 LGHNA, CDR2 YNFKEQ. Written as DNA, the CDR3 is TGTGCCAGCAGCCGAGCACCCGGGGAGCTGTTTTTT. Translation gives CASSRAPGELFF.

The rearrangement uses TRBV6-5 and TRBJ2-2; TRBD2 might be the D (7 bases). CDR3 size: 16 residues. Germline CDR1 MNHEY, CDR2 SVGAGI. Deletions cut 2 bases from V and 2 bases from J, with 12 bases between. Written as DNA, the CDR3 is TGTGCCAGCAGTTACCTGGCGGGGGCCAACACCGGGGAGCTGTTTTTT. Its protein is CASSYLAGANTGELFF.

CDR3 residues: CASSLVGGGNTIYF. CDR3 nucleotide sequence: TGCGCCAGCAGCTTGGTAGGCGGTGGAAACACCATATATTTT. The gene calls are TRBV5-1 and TRBJ1-3, with D hard to call. Germline lookup yields CDR1 SGHRS and CDR2 YFSETQ. This CDR3 spans 14 amino acids. V was shortened by 0 bases and J by 3 bases, with 7 bases between the two germline ends. Supplemented by reference TRBV5-1 and TRBJ1-3, the full variable domain reads KAGVTQTPRYLIKTRGQQVTLSCSPISGHRSVSWYQQTPGQGLQFLFEYFSETQRNKGNFPGRFSGRQFSNSRSEMNVSTLELGDSALYLCASSLVGGGNTIYFGEGSWLTVV.